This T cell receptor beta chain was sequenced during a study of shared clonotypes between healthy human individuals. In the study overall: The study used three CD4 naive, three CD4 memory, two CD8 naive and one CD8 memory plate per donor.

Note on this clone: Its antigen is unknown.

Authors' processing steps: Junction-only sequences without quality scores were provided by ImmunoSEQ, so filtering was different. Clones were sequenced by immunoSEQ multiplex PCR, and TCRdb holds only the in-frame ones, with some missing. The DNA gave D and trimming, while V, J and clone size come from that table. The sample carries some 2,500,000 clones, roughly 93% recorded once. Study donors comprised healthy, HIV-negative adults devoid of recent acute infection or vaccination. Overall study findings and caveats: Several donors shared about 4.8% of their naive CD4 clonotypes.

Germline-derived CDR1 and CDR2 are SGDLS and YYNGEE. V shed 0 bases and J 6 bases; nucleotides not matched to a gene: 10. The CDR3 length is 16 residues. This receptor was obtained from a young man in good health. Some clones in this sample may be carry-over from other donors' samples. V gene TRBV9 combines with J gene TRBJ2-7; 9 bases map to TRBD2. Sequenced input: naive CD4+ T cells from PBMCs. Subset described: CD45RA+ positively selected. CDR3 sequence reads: CASSVGGSGSPLEQYF. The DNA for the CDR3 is TGTGCCAGCAGCGTAGGAGGTAGCGGGAGCCCCCTCGAGCAGTACTTC.